This paragraph reports one T cell receptor (beta chain). The target of this receptor is not known. Per-base qualities were not stored, and no clone one base away is much larger. This sample was included in a study of cytomegalovirus exposure and HLA in healthy donors (dated by TCRdb to the late 2010s). Background for the entire study: In an earlier analysis of some 610 of the donors, less than 350 Gb of sequence data and 117 million unique TCR beta sequences from about 179 million T cells were reported. On average, 235,054 unique TCR beta nucleotide sequences were sequenced per donor among some 430 genotyped donors of the cohort, with 15% to 20% of those sequences being non-productive. In the later analysis, no new phenotypic data were used to find candidate immune exposures; instead, reliance was placed on TCR beta sequences and their occurrence across donors. Typing coverage varied by locus: roughly 620-630 donors for A, B, C, DRB1 and DQB1; roughly 560 for DQA1; nearly 610 for DPA1; approximately 450 for DPB1. In a later genetic analysis, genome-wide SNP genotypes for about three fifths of the 666 donors were used, and that subset was treated as a discovery cohort. High-throughput TCR immunosequencing, statistical association of individual TCRs with disease status, and machine learning were combined to predict cytomegalovirus infection status. Roughly 320 gigabases of sequencing data and around 80 million unique TCR sequences made up an early release that covered nearly 650 HLA-typed donors. All discovery cohort repertoires had been generated using a single sequencing platform. Both class I and class II loci were covered by HLA typing, at four-digit resolution. A later analysis re-examined previously published TCR beta repertoires from several hundred donors and added high-resolution HLA genotyping to investigate patterns of TCR occurrence. The T cell repertoires of 666 subjects were profiled by immunosequencing and related to cytomegalovirus serostatus. Because of strong linkage in the cohort, five DR-DQ haplotypes were treated as single units for association and clustering. An earlier analysis of fewer than 700 of the donors applied high-throughput TCR beta sequencing to assess whether each TCR beta V gene segment acted as functional or pseudogenic. Donor age, sex, ethnicity and CMV serostatus were collected together with the repertoire data. The study aimed to test whether cataloging public T cell receptors could reveal signatures of past pathogen exposure. A separate validation cohort of about 110 different subjects was used in addition to the roughly 640-subject first cohort. Of the approximately 400 genotyped donors, 70% to 90% were placed in the genetic ancestry cluster associated with self-reported Caucasian donors. The research as a whole found: In an earlier analysis of around 600 of the donors, most TCR beta V segments were observed in productive rearrangements about 87% or about 30% of the time, broadly matching IMGT annotations. In a later analysis, several top co-occurrence clusters were reported to appear linked to parvovirus B19, influenza, CMV and Epstein-Barr virus. The earlier analysis of approximately 540 of the donors excluded some 15 rarely observed V segments, including chromosome 9 orphons, because counts were too low. It was suggested by the authors that the approach could potentially be generalized to other disease states and immunological phenotypes. In this cohort, only TCR beta chains were sequenced, and detectable features were limited by the absence of alpha or paired-chain data. According to a later analysis, TCR association rates differed among HLA loci, with DRB1 alleles showing the most associated TCRs and HLA-C alleles showing the fewest. Some IMGT-functional V segments, including TRBV6-2 and TRBV6-3, could not be told apart with the 87-base-pair reads, so those segments were excluded. While some public TCRs were present in many individuals, most TCR sequences turned up only very rarely across donors. Because HLA typing was unavailable for some donors at each locus, only the typed subset was used in association tests. In a later analysis, HLA-associated TCR beta chains showed more clonal expansion and lower generation probabilities than non-associated chains that were equally common. In a later analysis, most CMV-associated TCR beta chains were found to appear HLA-restricted, with HLA associations seemingly driven largely by CMV exposure. CMV serostatus was the only immune exposure information available for the cohort. The study gave a list of 150 to 200 TCR beta chains associated with cytomegalovirus. Presence/absence analyses assumed roughly uniform sequencing depth across donors, an assumption that may not hold. A further reported finding was that TCR beta sequences accurately predicted the HLA-A and HLA-B alleles for most subjects in the first cohort. In vitro tests confirmed that a few of the cytomegalovirus-associated TCR beta chains recognize cytomegalovirus antigens. The classifier was reported to diagnose cytomegalovirus status with high specificity and sensitivity in both the original and validation cohorts. V-gene and J-gene trimming of TCR beta chains was associated with a missense DCLRE1C variant in a later genetic analysis, and the association was replicated in an independent cohort. At a false discovery rate of 0.05, a later analysis linked approximately 18,000 TCR beta sequences to specific HLA alleles. Correlated functional status among segregating V segments might be attributable to linkage disequilibrium, but an unknown experimental factor could not be ruled out. When HLA alleles, especially DR and DQ, strongly co-occurred, attributing TCR associations to individual alleles was difficult. A later genetic analysis reported fewer N-insertions in productive TCRs among donors in an Asian-associated ancestry cluster than the roughly 700-donor mean. A cluster of highly shared sequence variants was judged likely to represent a technical artifact of the sequencing pipeline.

The CDR3 contains 15 residues, cysteine and phenylalanine counted. The read is trimmed to its CDR3 DNA, 45 bases read in frame from base 1. V loses 1 base of germline sequence and J loses 3 bases, and the interval between the two ends is 14 bases. The CDR1 and CDR2 encoded by the germline V gene (reference sequence) are GTSNPN and SVGIG. Library prep was done by the immunoSEQ multiplex PCR assay. For the multiplex PCR, a mixture combining 60 forward primers for TCR Vbeta segments and 13 reverse primers for TCR Jbeta segments was used. The CDR3 region of rearranged TCR beta genes was amplified from genomic DNA with a multiplex PCR assay. The amplified TCR beta libraries were sequenced on the Illumina HiSeq System as 87-base-pair reads. As for the original processing: A later analysis counted tens of millions of unique TCR beta chains across the 666 repertoires, and approximately 11 million of these chains were shared by at least two donors. Raw reads were error-corrected and collapsed into unique sequences by a nearest-neighbor algorithm in which closely related sequences were merged to remove PCR and sequencing errors. To assign V, D and J gene segments, CDR3 sequences were aligned to IMGT reference sequences. For a sequence to be retained, at least a six-nucleotide match to both a V gene segment and a J gene segment was required. A rearrangement was called productive if the CDR3 had no stop codons and remained in frame with V and J, and every other rearrangement was called non-productive. CDR3 was defined according to IMGT convention as the region running from the second conserved V-encoded cysteine to the conserved J-encoded phenylalanine. Sequences without an unambiguous match to a single V gene segment were excluded from the earlier analysis of about 600 of the donors. An earlier analysis of 500 to 600 of the donors classified V segments as functional when productive rearrangements were above 56.7% and as segregating when the standard deviation between donors was above 5%. A statistical classification framework was built for diagnosing cytomegalovirus status from the catalog of TCR beta chain sequences. In a later analysis, V and J genes were assigned by comparing TCR nucleotide sequences against IMGT/GENE-DB human TR gene sequences. In a later analysis, CDR3 sequences and most-parsimonious VDJ recombination scenarios were assigned using the TCRdist pipeline. A later analysis defined each TCR beta chain by its CDR3 amino acid sequence plus V-gene family, and excluded reads lacking a unique V-gene family. A later analysis removed 592 highly shared, low-generation-probability nucleotide sequences to deal with suspected cross-contamination and a sequencing artifact. In a later analysis, a clonal expansion index for each public chain was calculated from normalized within-repertoire ranks of inferred template counts. In a later analysis, generation probabilities were computed using a VDJ recombination model fitted to out-of-frame rearrangements, and the results were checked against IGoR. In a later analysis, hypergeometric tests were used to score TCR-TCR, TCR-HLA and TCR-CMV co-occurrence, with a repertoire-size bias correction applied to TCR pairs. To estimate false discovery rates, a later analysis permuted the HLA or CMV assignments 20 times. In a later analysis, co-occurring TCRs were grouped with DBSCAN, and TCRdist sequence similarity was added when clustering was performed within HLA-allele-positive subsets. For co-occurrence clustering, repertoires with fewer than 30,000 or more than 120,000 public chains were excluded, along with a handful of repertoires with anomalous nucleotide sharing. This immuneACCESS table, as held by TCRdb, lists in-frame sequences with V and J called but not all clones. Of the missing ones, under half trace to an unresolved V gene in checked studies; the others have no known cause. The V and J calls and the clone size are those of that table, but D and trimming were determined from the DNA. The table for this sample lists 170,000 or so clones; less than 85% of them were counted only once. The ten largest clones add up to around 4.8% of the sample.

The cohort comprised some 700 healthy bone marrow donors. All cohort members were sampled while nominally healthy, although unrecorded immune exposures were likely present. The donor was CMV seronegative and was included in the group of around 320 seronegative cohort members. Each donor provided a peripheral blood sample, and peripheral blood mononuclear cells were used for TCR beta sequencing. The Qiagen DNeasy Blood Extraction Kit was used to extract genomic DNA from the blood cell samples. Material for sequencing was PBMCs. The V and J genes are TRBV30 and TRBJ2-3; 6 matching bases give a weak D call of TRBD2. This TCR was recovered from a man aged 18 to 30 in good health and CMV-seronegative. The nucleotide sequence is given as TGTGCCTGGAGTGGGGAGACTAGGCCGACAGATACGCAGTATTTT. The translation is CAWSGETRPTDTQYF.